Listed below are T cell receptor beta chains from one sample, sequenced in a study of primary melanoma T cells and metastatic recurrence. Assay used: immunoSEQ multiplex PCR; TCRdb lists only in-frame clones, some missing. This table has over a thousand clones, around 85% appearing once. Sequenced sample: melanoma tumor tissue. The receptors shown here come from a human donor with melanoma. Each CDR3 is given with its conserved first and last residue. Fields, in order: J gene, clone size, V gene, D gene, CDR3 protein, CDR3 DNA. The D gene is left open where the match is weak. The size field is filled for only some rows; it gives once, few, many or a size class.

>TRBJ1-1|.|TRBV11-3|TRBD1
CASSFDRGNTEAFF
TGTGCCAGCAGCTTTGACAGGGGGAACACTGAAGCTTTCTTT
>TRBJ1-3|.|TRBV7-6|.
CASSQGQASGNTIYF
TGTGCCAGCAGCCAAGGGCAGGCCTCTGGAAACACCATATATTTT
>TRBJ1-3|.|TRBV5-1|.
CASSQAGGAGNTIYF
TGCGCCAGCAGCCAGGCTGGGGGGGCTGGAAACACCATATATTTT
>TRBJ1-5|few|TRBV11-3|.
CASSRDSTNQPQHF
TGTGCCAGCAGCCGCGACAGTACGAATCAGCCCCAGCATTTT
>TRBJ2-7|.|TRBV28|.
CASSLRRRAAPYEQYF
TGTGCCAGCAGTTTAAGGAGGAGAGCGGCACCCTACGAGCAGTACTTC
>TRBJ2-5|.|TRBV11-3|TRBD1
CANSSPGQRQKTQYF
TGTGCCAACAGCTCACCGGGACAGAGACAAAAGACCCAGTACTTC
>TRBJ1-6|.|TRBV6-8|TRBD1
CASSYDRVGSPLHF
TGTGCCAGCAGTTACGACAGGGTCGGCTCACCCCTCCACTTT
>TRBJ2-1|.|TRBV2|TRBD2
CASTLAGADNEQFF
TGTGCCAGCACCTTAGCGGGGGCCGACAATGAGCAGTTCTTC
>TRBJ2-7|few|TRBV19|TRBD2
CASSIRGDYYEQYF
TGTGCCAGTAGTATACGCGGGGACTACTACGAGCAGTACTTC
>TRBJ1-5|.|TRBV6-1|.
CASSEAIRGNQPQHF
TGTGCCAGCAGTGAAGCGATCAGGGGCAATCAGCCCCAGCATTTT
>TRBJ2-3|.|TRBV18|TRBD2
CASSPSTSATDTQYF
TGTGCCAGCTCACCTTCGACTAGCGCCACAGATACGCAGTATTTT
>TRBJ1-1|.|TRBV19|TRBD1
CASKEGAKTEAFF
TGTGCCAGTAAGGAGGGGGCTAAAACTGAAGCTTTCTTT
>TRBJ2-3|.|TRBV9|TRBD1
CASSLRTGNTDTQYF
TGTGCCAGCAGCCTGAGGACAGGGAACACAGATACGCAGTATTTT
>TRBJ2-5|.|TRBV11-3|TRBD1
CASSSSIDREETQYF
TGTGCCAGCAGCTCCTCCATTGACAGGGAAGAGACCCAGTACTTC
>TRBJ2-3|.|TRBV19|TRBD1
CASSIAFRGTDTQYF
TGTGCCAGTAGTATAGCGTTCAGGGGGACAGATACGCAGTATTTT
>TRBJ1-2|.|TRBV1|.
CASSQDLNSPGYTF
TGCGCCAGCAGCCAAGATCTGAACTCTCCAGGCTACACCTTC
>TRBJ2-5|once|TRBV6-8|.
CASRSSGLETQYF
TGTGCCAGCAGGAGCTCAGGGTTGGAGACCCAGTACTTC
>TRBJ1-2|.|TRBV7-1|.
CASSLSSFYGYTF
TGTGCCAGCAGCTTAAGCAGCTTCTATGGCTACACCTTC
>TRBJ2-7|.|TRBV7-1|.
CASSSSGPYEQYF
TGTGCCAGCAGCTCTAGCGGTCCCTACGAGCAGTACTTC
>TRBJ2-1|.|TRBV6-8|TRBD2
CASSLPALAGEGEQFF
TGTGCCAGCAGCCTACCCGCACTAGCGGGGGAGGGGGAGCAGTTCTTC
>TRBJ1-5|.|TRBV6-9|.
CASRTPGLNQPQHF
TGTGCCAGCAGGACACCGGGCCTCAATCAGCCCCAGCATTTT
>TRBJ2-1|.|TRBV11-3|.
CASSLDGRYNEQFF
TGTGCCAGCAGCTTGGACGGCCGCTACAATGAGCAGTTCTTC
>TRBJ1-1|.|TRBV30|.
CAWSSGMFPFVAVDTEAFF
TGTGCCTGGAGTAGCGGGATGTTCCCATTCGTGGCGGTAGACACTGAAGCTTTCTTT
>TRBJ1-2|.|TRBV11-3|.
CASSSQGVRDGYTF
TGTGCCAGCAGCTCGCAGGGAGTCAGGGATGGCTACACCTTC
>TRBJ1-1|.|TRBV11-3|.
CASSQTGLGNTEAFF
TGTGCCAGCAGCCAGACAGGATTGGGGAACACTGAAGCTTTCTTT
>TRBJ2-1|large|TRBV11-3|.
CASSFRRGGLNEQFF
TGTGCCAGCAGCTTCCGGCGGGGAGGTTTAAATGAGCAGTTCTTC